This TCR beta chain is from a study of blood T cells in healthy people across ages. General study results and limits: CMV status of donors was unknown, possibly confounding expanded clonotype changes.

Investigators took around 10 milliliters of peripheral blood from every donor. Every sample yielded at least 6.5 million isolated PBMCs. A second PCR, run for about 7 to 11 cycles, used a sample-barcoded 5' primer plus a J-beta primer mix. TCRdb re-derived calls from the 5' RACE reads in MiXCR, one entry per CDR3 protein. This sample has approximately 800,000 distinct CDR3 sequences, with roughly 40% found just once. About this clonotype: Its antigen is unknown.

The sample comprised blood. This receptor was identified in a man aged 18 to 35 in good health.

The CDR3 sequence is CASSPTENTGELFF. DNA for the CDR3: TGTGCCAGCAGCCCGACAGAAAATACCGGGGAGCTGTTTTTT. The chain uses TRBV7-2 and TRBJ2-2; the D gene is possibly TRBD1 (5 bases). V lost 5 bases and J 5 bases, leaving 12 bases between the germline ends. The CDR3 is 14 amino acids. CDR1 and CDR2 from the germline V gene are SGHTA and FQGNSA.